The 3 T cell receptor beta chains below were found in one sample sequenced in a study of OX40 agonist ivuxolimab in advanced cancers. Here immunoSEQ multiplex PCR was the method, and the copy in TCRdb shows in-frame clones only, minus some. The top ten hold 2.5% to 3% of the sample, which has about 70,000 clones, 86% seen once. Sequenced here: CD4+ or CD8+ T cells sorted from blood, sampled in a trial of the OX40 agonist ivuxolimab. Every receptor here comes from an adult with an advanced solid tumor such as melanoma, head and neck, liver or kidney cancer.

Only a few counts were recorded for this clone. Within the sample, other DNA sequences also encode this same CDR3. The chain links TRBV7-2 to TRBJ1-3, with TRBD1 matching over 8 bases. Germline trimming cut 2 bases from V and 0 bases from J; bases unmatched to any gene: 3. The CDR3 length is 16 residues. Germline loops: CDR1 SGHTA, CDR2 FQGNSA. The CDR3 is CASSLTGGSSGNTIYF. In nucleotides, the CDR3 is TGTGCCAGCAGCTTAACAGGGGGGAGCTCTGGAAACACCATATATTTT.

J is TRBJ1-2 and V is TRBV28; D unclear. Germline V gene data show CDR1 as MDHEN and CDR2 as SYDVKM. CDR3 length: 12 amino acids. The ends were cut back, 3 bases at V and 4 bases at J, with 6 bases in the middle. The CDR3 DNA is TGTGCCAGCAGTTTTGGCAGCTATGGCTACACCTTC. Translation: CASSFGSYGYTF.

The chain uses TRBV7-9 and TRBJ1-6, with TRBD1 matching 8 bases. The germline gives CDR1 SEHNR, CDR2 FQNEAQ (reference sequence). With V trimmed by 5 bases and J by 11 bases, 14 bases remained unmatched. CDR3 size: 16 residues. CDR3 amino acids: CASSPSGQGLRAPLHF. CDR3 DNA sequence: TGTGCCAGCAGCCCATCCGGACAGGGCTTGAGGGCACCCCTCCACTTT.